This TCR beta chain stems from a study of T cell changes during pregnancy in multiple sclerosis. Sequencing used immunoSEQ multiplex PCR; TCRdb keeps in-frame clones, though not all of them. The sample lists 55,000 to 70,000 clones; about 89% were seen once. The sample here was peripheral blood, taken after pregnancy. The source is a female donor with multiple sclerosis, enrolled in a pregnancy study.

The CDR3 DNA follows: TGTGCCAGCAGCTTGCCAGAGAACACTGAAGCTTTCTTT. It translates to CASSLPENTEAFF. The chain combines TRBV5-4 with TRBJ1-1; D is unresolved. Trimming took 1 base from V and 1 from J, leaving 5 bases between them. The CDR3 is 13 amino acids. Germline lookup yields CDR1 SGHNT and CDR2 YYREEE (reference sequence).